This T cell receptor beta chain was retrieved from a study of blood T cell repertoires in COVID-19. Turning to the study itself: Whether acute or convalescent, the COVID-19 samples came from the United States, Italy and Spain. PBMCs, B-cell-depleted T cells, or T cells provided the cDNA or gDNA that made up the material.

This clone occurred many times. Clones were sequenced by immunoSEQ multiplex PCR, and TCRdb holds only the in-frame ones, with some missing. Of about 80,000 clones in the sample, over 75% were seen once. Germline V CDR1 and CDR2: SEHNR, FQNEAQ (reference sequence). Trimming pared 5 bases from V and 9 bases from J, leaving 16 bases between. The CDR3 sequence is 13 residues long. This chain uses TRBV7-9 with TRBJ1-1; no clear D gene. The sequenced sample consisted of peripheral blood. This receptor was identified in an older man with acute or convalescent COVID-19. CDR3 in amino acids: CASSLNSASKAFF. The CDR3 region has the DNA TGTGCCAGCAGCCTGAACTCCGCGAGCAAAGCTTTCTTT.